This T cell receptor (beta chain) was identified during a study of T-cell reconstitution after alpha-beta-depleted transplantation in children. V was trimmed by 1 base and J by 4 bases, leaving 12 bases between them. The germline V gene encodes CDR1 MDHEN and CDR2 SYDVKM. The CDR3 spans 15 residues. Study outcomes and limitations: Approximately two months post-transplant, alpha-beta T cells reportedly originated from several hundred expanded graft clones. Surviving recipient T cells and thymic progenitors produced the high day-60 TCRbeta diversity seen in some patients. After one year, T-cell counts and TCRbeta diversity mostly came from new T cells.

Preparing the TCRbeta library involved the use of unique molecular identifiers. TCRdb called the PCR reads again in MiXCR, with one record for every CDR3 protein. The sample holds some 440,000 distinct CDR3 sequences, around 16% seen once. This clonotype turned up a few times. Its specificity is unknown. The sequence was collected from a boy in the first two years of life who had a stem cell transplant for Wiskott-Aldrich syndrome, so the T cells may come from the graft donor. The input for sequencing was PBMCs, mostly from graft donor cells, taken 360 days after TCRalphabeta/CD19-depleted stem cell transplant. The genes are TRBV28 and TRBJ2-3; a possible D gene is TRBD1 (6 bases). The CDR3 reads CASSLSGGRADTQYF. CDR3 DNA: TGTGCCAGCAGTTTATCTGGGGGCAGGGCAGATACGCAGTATTTT.